This T cell receptor (beta chain) was recorded in a study of graft-versus-host responses after intestinal transplantation. Study in general: Each transplant was multivisceral, liver-intestinal, or isolated intestinal.

In germline, CDR1 is SGHAT, CDR2 FQNNGV. V lost 0 bases, J lost 7 bases, and 7 bases lay in between. The CDR3 has 13 amino acids. Details on this clone: Antigen: not known.

The study, taken as a whole, reports: Marrow from the recipient contained GvH clones, some of which had appeared first in ileum or blood.

Assay used: immunoSEQ multiplex PCR; TCRdb lists only in-frame clones, some missing. Found here are about 39,000 clones, over 90% of them singletons; the top ten hold 21%. This specimen consisted of unstimulated CD8+ T cells sorted from spleen or lymph node cells, obtained before transplant. The chain employs TRBV11-2 and TRBJ2-1; no clear D. This clonotype was sampled from a human donor who was the organ donor for an intestinal transplant. CDR3 sequence: CASSLELGNEQFF. CDR3 sequence (DNA): TGTGCCAGCAGCTTAGAATTGGGAAATGAGCAGTTCTTC.